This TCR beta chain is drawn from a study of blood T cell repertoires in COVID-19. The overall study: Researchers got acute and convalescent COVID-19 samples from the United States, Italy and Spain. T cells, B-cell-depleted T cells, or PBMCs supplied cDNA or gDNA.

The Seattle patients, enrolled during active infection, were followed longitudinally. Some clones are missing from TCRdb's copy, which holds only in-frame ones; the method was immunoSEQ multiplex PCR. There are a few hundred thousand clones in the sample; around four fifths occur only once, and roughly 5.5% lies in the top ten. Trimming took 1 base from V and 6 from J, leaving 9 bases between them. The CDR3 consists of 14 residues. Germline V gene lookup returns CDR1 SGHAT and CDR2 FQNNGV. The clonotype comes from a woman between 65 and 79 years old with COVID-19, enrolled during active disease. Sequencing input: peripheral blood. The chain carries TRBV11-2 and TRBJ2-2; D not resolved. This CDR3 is CASSLVPQSGELFF. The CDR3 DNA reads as TGTGCCAGCAGCTTAGTACCTCAGTCCGGGGAGCTGTTTTTT.